Included here is one T cell receptor beta chain sequence, with context. What it recognizes is unknown. These data originate in a study of cytomegalovirus exposure and HLA in healthy donors. The V gene end was trimmed by 5 bases and the J gene end by 3 bases; junction bases not matched to a gene: 11. From germline, CDR1 is SGHVS and CDR2 FNYEAQ. This CDR3 has 16 residues. 13 Jbeta primers and 60 Vbeta primers were used for the PCR. Clones were sequenced by immunoSEQ multiplex PCR, and TCRdb holds only the in-frame ones, with some missing. This sample carries approximately 110,000 clones, with about 2% going to the ten biggest clones. Study-level results: The authors later linked a missense DCLRE1C variant to TCR beta V- and J-gene trimming.

The sequence came from a man aged 35 to 55 in good health and CMV-seronegative. This sequence joins TRBV7-6 and TRBJ2-7; 9 nucleotides align to TRBD1. Input material: PBMCs. In nucleotides, the CDR3 is TGTGCCAGCAGCCCCAATGGACAGGGGCTTGACTACGAGCAGTACTTC. Translated, it gives CASSPNGQGLDYEQYF.